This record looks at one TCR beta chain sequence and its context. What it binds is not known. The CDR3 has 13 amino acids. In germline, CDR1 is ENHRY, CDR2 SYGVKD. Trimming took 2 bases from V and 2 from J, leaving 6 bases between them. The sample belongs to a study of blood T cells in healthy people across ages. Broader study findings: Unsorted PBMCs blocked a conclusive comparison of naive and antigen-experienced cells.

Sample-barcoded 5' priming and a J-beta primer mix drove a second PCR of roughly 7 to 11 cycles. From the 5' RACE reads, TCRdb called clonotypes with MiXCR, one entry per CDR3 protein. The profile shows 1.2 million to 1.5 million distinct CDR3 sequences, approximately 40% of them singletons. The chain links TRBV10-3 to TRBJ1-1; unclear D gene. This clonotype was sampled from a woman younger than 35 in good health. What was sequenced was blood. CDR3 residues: CAISEASNTEAFF. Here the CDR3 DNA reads TGTGCCATCAGTGAGGCCAGCAACACTGAAGCTTTCTTT.